A selection of T cell receptor beta chains follows, all from one sample in a study of cytomegalovirus exposure and HLA in healthy donors. Data came from immunoSEQ multiplex PCR; TCRdb stores just in-frame clones and leaves some out. The data contain hundreds of thousands of clones, 75% of them singletons. Specimen: PBMCs. These receptors all come from a woman aged 30 to 39 in good health and CMV-seronegative. CDR3s include the opening cysteine and the closing phenylalanine or tryptophan. The D gene is left open where the match is weak. For some rows the clone size is stated as once, few or many, or as a class when expanded; others skip it.

V	size	J	D	CDR3	DNA
TRBV12-5	.	TRBJ2-3	.	CASGLMAGATDTQYF	TGTGCTAGTGGTTTGATGGCAGGGGCCACAGATACGCAGTATTTT
TRBV6-6	.	TRBJ2-1	.	CASSNTGEPYNEQFF	TGTGCCAGCAGTAACACGGGAGAGCCCTACAATGAGCAGTTCTTC
TRBV18	.	TRBJ1-1	.	CASSPGTAGTEAFF	TGTGCCAGCTCTCCCGGGACGGCGGGGACTGAAGCTTTCTTT
TRBV5-5	.	TRBJ2-1	.	CASSWLASSSYNEQFF	TGTGCCAGCAGCTGGTTAGCGTCGAGCTCCTACAATGAGCAGTTCTTC
TRBV13	few	TRBJ2-4	TRBD1	CASSLRTGGLENIQYF	TGTGCCAGCAGCCTTCGGACAGGGGGCTTAGAAAACATTCAGTACTTC
TRBV5-6	few	TRBJ1-1	TRBD1	CASHIGTGWGYAEAFF	TGTGCCAGCCACATTGGGACAGGGTGGGGTTACGCTGAAGCTTTCTTT
TRBV5-1	.	TRBJ1-2	TRBD1	CASSLDLPGGDAVYGYTF	TGCGCCAGCAGCTTGGACCTCCCAGGGGGCGACGCGGTCTATGGCTACACCTTC
TRBV6-1	.	TRBJ2-2	.	CASSKDAGGTGELFF	TGTGCCAGCAGTAAGGACGCCGGGGGTACCGGGGAGCTGTTTTTT
TRBV6-5	.	TRBJ1-4	.	CASSRVVREKLFF	TGTGCCAGCAGCAGGGTGGTTCGTGAAAAACTGTTTTTT
TRBV2	.	TRBJ2-5	TRBD1	CASSKIAPGQGLIRDF	TGTGCCAGCAGTAAAATAGCCCCGGGACAGGGACTCATCCGGGACTTC
TRBV10-3	.	TRBJ1-5	TRBD1	CAISIGGTGIQPQHF	TGTGCCATCAGCATTGGTGGGACAGGGATACAGCCCCAGCATTTT
TRBV7-9	.	TRBJ2-7	TRBD2	CSSSSGTSISYEQYF	TGTTCCAGCAGTTCTGGGACTAGCATAAGTTACGAGCAGTACTTC
TRBV11-2	.	TRBJ2-1	.	CASSLLSRTEQFF	TGTGCCAGCAGCTTACTTAGCAGGACAGAGCAGTTCTTC
TRBV6-4	few	TRBJ2-1	TRBD2	CASSDSSSGYNEQFF	TGTGCCAGCAGTGACTCATCTAGCGGCTACAATGAGCAGTTCTTC
TRBV7-3	.	TRBJ2-3	TRBD1	CASSSGQGTDTQYF	TGTGCCAGCAGTTCCGGACAGGGGACAGATACGCAGTATTTT
TRBV5-4	.	TRBJ2-7	.	CASSLQDYLYEQYF	TGTGCCAGCAGCTTGCAGGATTACCTTTACGAGCAGTACTTC
TRBV4-2	.	TRBJ2-1	TRBD2	CASSIAGGIYNEQFF	TGTGCCAGCAGTATTGCGGGGGGAATCTACAATGAGCAGTTCTTC
TRBV6-5	.	TRBJ2-4	.	CASSGPGQETNIQYF	TGTGCCAGCAGTGGACCGGGACAAGAGACAAACATTCAGTACTTC
TRBV7-9	.	TRBJ2-1	TRBD2	CASSYSGRADNEQFF	TGTGCCAGCAGCTATAGCGGGAGGGCCGATAATGAGCAGTTCTTC
TRBV18	.	TRBJ1-2	.	CASSRLPEGNGYTF	TGTGCCAGCTCTCGACTCCCCGAGGGAAATGGCTACACCTTC
TRBV4-1	.	TRBJ1-2	TRBD1	CASSQATGGLNYGYTF	TGCGCCAGCAGCCAAGCGACAGGGGGATTGAACTATGGCTACACCTTC
TRBV5-8	.	TRBJ2-5	TRBD1	CASSPTRDSTMWETQYF	TGTGCCAGCAGCCCAACTCGGGACAGCACGATGTGGGAGACCCAGTACTTC
TRBV11-3	.	TRBJ2-7	.	CASSLTGNSYEQYF	TGTGCCAGCAGCCTAACAGGGAACTCCTACGAGCAGTACTTC
TRBV6-5	.	TRBJ1-6	.	CASKSGGALNSPLHF	TGTGCCAGCAAAAGCGGGGGGGCTCTTAATTCACCCCTCCACTTT
TRBV28	.	TRBJ2-5	TRBD1	CASSLVRGPRQETQYF	TGTGCCAGCAGTTTGGTCAGGGGGCCGCGCCAAGAGACCCAGTACTTC
TRBV6-1	.	TRBJ2-1	.	CASRPDSYNEQFF	TGTGCCAGCAGACCGGACAGTTACAATGAGCAGTTCTTC
TRBV18	.	TRBJ1-4	TRBD1	CASSQEGQGANEKLFF	TGTGCCAGCTCTCAAGAAGGACAGGGTGCTAATGAAAAACTGTTTTTT
TRBV5-1	.	TRBJ1-2	.	CASSPSGGATGYTF	TGCGCCAGCAGCCCGTCGGGGGGGGCGACGGGCTACACCTTC
TRBV19	.	TRBJ2-5	TRBD2	CASSTLSSGQETQYF	TGTGCCAGTAGTACCTTATCTAGCGGACAAGAGACCCAGTACTTC
TRBV9	.	TRBJ2-6	.	CASSAGTRGIVTGANVLTF	TGTGCCAGCAGCGCAGGGACTCGCGGAATTGTTACTGGGGCCAACGTCCTGACTTTC
TRBV2	.	TRBJ2-3	TRBD2	CASSDPLSRLAGSPDTQYF	TGTGCCAGCAGTGACCCACTAAGTCGACTAGCGGGTTCCCCGGATACGCAGTATTTT
TRBV19	.	TRBJ2-2	TRBD2	CASSFRLAGDLTGELFF	TGTGCCAGTAGTTTTAGACTAGCGGGGGACCTCACCGGGGAGCTGTTTTTT
TRBV6-1	once	TRBJ1-1	.	CASSSVIGGDHEAFF	TGTGCCAGCAGTTCGGTGATAGGAGGAGACCATGAAGCTTTCTTT
TRBV12-5	.	TRBJ2-1	.	CASGPKGEADEQFF	TGTGCTAGTGGTCCAAAGGGGGAAGCGGATGAGCAGTTCTTC
TRBV7-6	.	TRBJ2-7	TRBD1	CASSPRVGQGSEQYF	TGTGCCAGCAGCCCGCGCGTCGGACAGGGTTCCGAGCAGTACTTC
TRBV7-9	few	TRBJ2-7	.	CASGPVYEQYF	TGTGCCAGCGGCCCAGTGTACGAGCAGTACTTC
TRBV5-5	.	TRBJ2-1	.	CASSLWLDSYNEQFF	TGTGCCAGCAGCTTGTGGCTAGACTCCTACAATGAGCAGTTCTTC
TRBV11-2	.	TRBJ2-5	TRBD2	CASSLRGGGETQYF	TGTGCCAGCAGCTTACGGGGGGGCGGGGAGACCCAGTACTTC
TRBV6-6	.	TRBJ1-1	TRBD1	CASSLGQGALNTEAFF	TGTGCCAGCAGTTTAGGACAGGGGGCCCTGAACACTGAAGCTTTCTTT
TRBV6-1	.	TRBJ2-7	TRBD2	CAGSISGVPYEQDF	TGTGCCGGTTCGATTAGCGGGGTCCCCTACGAGCAGGACTTC
TRBV6-5	.	TRBJ1-5	.	CASSEVRGNYVQHF	TGTGCCAGCAGTGAAGTAAGGGGTAATTACGTCCAGCATTTT
TRBV19	.	TRBJ2-1	.	CASTAVEGRYNEQFF	TGTGCCAGTACCGCGGTAGAGGGAAGGTACAATGAGCAGTTCTTC